This section outlines one T cell receptor beta chain sequence together with its context. The target antigen is unknown. With a much larger clone just one base away, this may be a read error. Treatment indicated: roughly ten-day PBMC culture with coronavirus spike peptide pools or control peptides (ViraFEST assay). All positive PCR tests were dated between March and December 2020, predating US Alpha, Beta and Delta variants. The record originates from a study of vaccination and CD4 T cells after COVID-19. Cultured CD4+ T cell DNA was sequenced using the Oncomine TCR Beta short-read assay. Genomic DNA was isolated from cultured CD4+ T cells. MiXCR, run by TCRdb on the PCR reads, gives a single entry per CDR3 protein. The table lists fewer than 15,000 distinct CDR3 sequences, under 60% of them singletons. The sequencing sample was made of CD4+ T cells from blood, cultured in vitro. The TCR was taken from a human donor who had recovered from COVID-19.

CDR3 loop: CASSLFGKNAEAFF. CDR3 DNA: TGTGCCAGCAGCTTATTCGGAAAGAACGCTGAAGCTTTCTTT. The V and J genes are TRBV11-2 and TRBJ1-1; no firm D call. The CDR3 has 14 amino acids. Germline V gene sequence: CDR1 SGHAT, CDR2 FQNNGV.